This T cell receptor (beta chain) originates from a study of CD8 T cells in Susac syndrome. Study details: When their blood was taken, patients with Susac syndrome were therapy-naive, taking corticosteroids, or taking intravenous immunoglobulin alone.

The patients with Susac syndrome were individuals who fulfilled the recently defined diagnostic criteria for disease that was either definite or probable. RNA, at about 0.45 to 1 ug, was reverse transcribed with random hexamers. By means of immunoSEQ multiplex PCR, TCR beta CDR3 spanning 54 Vbeta and 13 Jbeta underwent amplification. TCRdb passed the immunoSEQ multiplex PCR reads through MiXCR, listing each CDR3 protein once. This sample has about 120,000 distinct CDR3 sequences, with roughly 94% found just once. V shed 4 bases, J shed 4 bases, and the junction held 3 bases outside the gene matches. The CDR3 spans 14 residues. Looked up from germline, CDR1 is SNHLY and CDR2 is FYNNEI.

What was sequenced was CD8+ T cells from PBMCs. This receptor was obtained from a human donor with Susac syndrome. This chain uses TRBV2 with TRBJ2-5; 10 bases align to TRBD1. The CDR3 is CASSGQGAAETQYF. CDR3 bases: TGTGCCAGCAGTGGACAGGGGGCGGCAGAGACCCAGTACTTC.